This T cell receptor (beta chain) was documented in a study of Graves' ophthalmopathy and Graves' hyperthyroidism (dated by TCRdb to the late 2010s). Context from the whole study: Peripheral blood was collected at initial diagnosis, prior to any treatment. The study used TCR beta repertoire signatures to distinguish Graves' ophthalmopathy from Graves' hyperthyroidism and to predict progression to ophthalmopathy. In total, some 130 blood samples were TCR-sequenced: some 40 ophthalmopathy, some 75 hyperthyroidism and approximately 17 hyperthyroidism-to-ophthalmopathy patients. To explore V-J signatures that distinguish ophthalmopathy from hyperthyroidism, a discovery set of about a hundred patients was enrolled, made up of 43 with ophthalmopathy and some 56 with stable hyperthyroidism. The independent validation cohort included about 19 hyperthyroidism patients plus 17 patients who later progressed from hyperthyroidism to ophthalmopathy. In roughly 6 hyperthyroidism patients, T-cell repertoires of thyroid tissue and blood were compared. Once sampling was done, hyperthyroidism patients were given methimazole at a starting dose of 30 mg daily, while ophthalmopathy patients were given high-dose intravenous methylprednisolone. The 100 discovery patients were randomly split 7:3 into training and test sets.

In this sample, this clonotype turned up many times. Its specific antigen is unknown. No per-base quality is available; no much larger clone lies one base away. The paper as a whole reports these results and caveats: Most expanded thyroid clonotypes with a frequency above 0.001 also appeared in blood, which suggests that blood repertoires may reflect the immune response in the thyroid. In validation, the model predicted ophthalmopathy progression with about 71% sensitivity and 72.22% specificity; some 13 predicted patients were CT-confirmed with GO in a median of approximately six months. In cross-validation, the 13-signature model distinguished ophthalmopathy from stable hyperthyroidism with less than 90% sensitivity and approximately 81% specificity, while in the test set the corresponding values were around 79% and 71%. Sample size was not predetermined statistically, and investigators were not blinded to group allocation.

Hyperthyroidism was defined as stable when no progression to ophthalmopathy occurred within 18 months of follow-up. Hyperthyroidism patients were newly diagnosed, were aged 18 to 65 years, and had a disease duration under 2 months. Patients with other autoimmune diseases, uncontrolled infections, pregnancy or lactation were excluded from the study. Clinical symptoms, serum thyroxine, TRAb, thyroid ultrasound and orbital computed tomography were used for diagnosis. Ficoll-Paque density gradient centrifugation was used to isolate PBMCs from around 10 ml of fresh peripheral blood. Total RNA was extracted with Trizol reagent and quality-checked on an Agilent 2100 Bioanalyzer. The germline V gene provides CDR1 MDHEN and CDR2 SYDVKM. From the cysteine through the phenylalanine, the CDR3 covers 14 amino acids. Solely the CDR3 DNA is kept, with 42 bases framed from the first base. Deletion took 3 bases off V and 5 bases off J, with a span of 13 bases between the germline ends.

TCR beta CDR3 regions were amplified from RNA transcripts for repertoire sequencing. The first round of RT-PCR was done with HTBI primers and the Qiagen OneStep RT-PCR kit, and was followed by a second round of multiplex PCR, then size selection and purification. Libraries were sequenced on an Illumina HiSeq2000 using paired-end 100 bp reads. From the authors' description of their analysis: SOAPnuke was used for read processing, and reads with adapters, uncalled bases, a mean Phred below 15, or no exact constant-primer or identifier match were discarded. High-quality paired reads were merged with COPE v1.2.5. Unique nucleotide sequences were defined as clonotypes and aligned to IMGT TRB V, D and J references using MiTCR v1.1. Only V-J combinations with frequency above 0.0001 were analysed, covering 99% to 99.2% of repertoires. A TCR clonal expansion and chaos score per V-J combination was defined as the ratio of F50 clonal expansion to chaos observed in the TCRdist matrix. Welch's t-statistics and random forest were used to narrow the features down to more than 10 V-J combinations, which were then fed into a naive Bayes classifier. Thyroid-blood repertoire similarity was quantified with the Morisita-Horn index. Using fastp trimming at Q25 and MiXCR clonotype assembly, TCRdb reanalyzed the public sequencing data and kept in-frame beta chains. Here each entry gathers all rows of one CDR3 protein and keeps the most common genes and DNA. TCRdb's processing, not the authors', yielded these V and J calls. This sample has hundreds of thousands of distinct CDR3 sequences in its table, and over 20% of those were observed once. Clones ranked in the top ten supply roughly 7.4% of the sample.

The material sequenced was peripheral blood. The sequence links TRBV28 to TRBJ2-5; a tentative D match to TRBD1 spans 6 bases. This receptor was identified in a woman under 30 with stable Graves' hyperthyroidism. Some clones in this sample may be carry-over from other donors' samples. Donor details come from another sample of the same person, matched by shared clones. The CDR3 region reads CASSFGDRRETQYF. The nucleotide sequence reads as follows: TGTGCCAGCAGTTTTGGAGACAGGCGGGAGACCCAGTACTTC.